This record concerns one T cell receptor beta chain sequence. Its antigen remains unknown. Use of 60 Vbeta and 13 Jbeta primers characterized the PCR. Study processing details: An analysis performed later counted 60 million to 90 million unique TCR beta chains (roughly 9.9 million of them shared). Sequencing used immunoSEQ multiplex PCR; TCRdb keeps in-frame clones, though not all of them. The V and J calls and the clone size are those of that table, but D and trimming were determined from the DNA. The table has 250,000 to 350,000 clones, 70% to 90% seen once. The data stem from a study of cytomegalovirus exposure and HLA in healthy donors. Study-wide background: Of fewer than 450 genotyped donors, 70% to 85% clustered with self-reported Caucasian donors. Whole-study findings and limits: Later, TCR association rates were found to vary by HLA locus, highest for DRB1 and lowest for HLA-C. 87-base-pair reads could not separate some V segments, including TRBV6-2 and TRBV6-3.

This CDR3 contains 17 residues. Germline V gives CDR1 LNHNV, CDR2 YYDKDF (reference sequence). J lost 1 base, V lost 2 bases, and 9 bases had no gene match. The sample consisted of PBMCs. The sequence came from a woman between 18 and 29 years old in good health and CMV-seronegative. The chain couples TRBV15 to TRBJ2-3; the match to TRBD1 covers 7 bases. As DNA, the CDR3 is TGTGCCACCAGCAGACTGCTTCAAGGACAGGGCACAGATACGCAGTATTTT. It translates to CATSRLLQGQGTDTQYF.